Listed below are T cell receptor beta chains from one sample, sequenced in a study of T cell responses to AZD1222 COVID-19 vaccine. Sequencing used immunoSEQ multiplex PCR; TCRdb keeps in-frame clones, though not all of them. The table records 150,000 to 200,000 clones, 90% to 95% of them present only once. Sequencing used peripheral blood, obtained on day 0 of AZD1222 vaccination. The source is an adult in good health. The CDR3 runs from the conserved cysteine through the conserved F or W. Fields, in order: CDR3 DNA, CDR3 protein, J gene, D gene, clone size, V gene. D genes are given only for firm matches. For some rows the clone size is stated as once, few or many, or as a class when expanded; others skip it.

CDR3 DNA: TGTGCCAGCAGCGATGGATCCTACGAGCAGTACTTC
CDR3 protein: CASSDGSYEQYF
J gene: TRBJ2-7
D gene: .
clone size: .
V gene: TRBV14

CDR3 DNA: TGTGCCAGCCTGTTCCAGGGGACGACTGGGGCTTTCTTT
CDR3 protein: CASLFQGTTGAFF
J gene: TRBJ1-1
D gene: .
clone size: .
V gene: TRBV5-6

CDR3 DNA: TGTGCCAGCAACTTATCCTACGAGCAGTACTTC
CDR3 protein: CASNLSYEQYF
J gene: TRBJ2-7
D gene: .
clone size: .
V gene: TRBV6-8

CDR3 DNA: TGTGCCTGGAGCCTACCCCCATCCTTAGTTACATACGAGCAGTACTTC
CDR3 protein: CAWSLPPSLVTYEQYF
J gene: TRBJ2-7
D gene: .
clone size: .
V gene: TRBV30

CDR3 DNA: TGTGCCAGCAGCAGCATCCAGGGGAACTATGGCTACACCTTC
CDR3 protein: CASSSIQGNYGYTF
J gene: TRBJ1-2
D gene: .
clone size: .
V gene: TRBV6-5

CDR3 DNA: TGTGCCAGCTCACAATCCCCTAAGACCGTAACGGCCACTGAAGCTTTCTTT
CDR3 protein: CASSQSPKTVTATEAFF
J gene: TRBJ1-1
D gene: .
clone size: .
V gene: TRBV18

CDR3 DNA: TGTGCCAGCAGCCAAGCAGCGGGAGGAGGCAATGAGCAGTTCTTC
CDR3 protein: CASSQAAGGGNEQFF
J gene: TRBJ2-1
D gene: TRBD2
clone size: .
V gene: TRBV14

CDR3 DNA: TGTGCCAGCACTATCCGCCGGGCAGCGAACACTGAAGCTTTCTTT
CDR3 protein: CASTIRRAANTEAFF
J gene: TRBJ1-1
D gene: .
clone size: .
V gene: TRBV6-5

CDR3 DNA: TGTGCCAGCAGCCAAGATCTGGCGGGAGGATCCTACGAGCAGTACTTC
CDR3 protein: CASSQDLAGGSYEQYF
J gene: TRBJ2-7
D gene: TRBD2
clone size: .
V gene: TRBV4-2

CDR3 DNA: TGTGCCAGCAGCTTAATTGGGGCCTACGAGCAGTACTTC
CDR3 protein: CASSLIGAYEQYF
J gene: TRBJ2-7
D gene: .
clone size: .
V gene: TRBV7-9

CDR3 DNA: TGTGCCAGCAGGGACAGGGGGTCCTATAATTCACCCCTCCACTTT
CDR3 protein: CASRDRGSYNSPLHF
J gene: TRBJ1-6
D gene: TRBD1
clone size: .
V gene: TRBV3-1/TRBV3-2

CDR3 DNA: TGTGCCAGCTTACTCCTCGGGGGGATCCACGAGCAGTACTTC
CDR3 protein: CASLLLGGIHEQYF
J gene: TRBJ2-7
D gene: TRBD2
clone size: .
V gene: TRBV7-8

CDR3 DNA: TGTGCCAGCAGCGGGACAGGGGGTAACACTGAAGCTTTCTTT
CDR3 protein: CASSGTGGNTEAFF
J gene: TRBJ1-1
D gene: TRBD1
clone size: .
V gene: TRBV5-4

CDR3 DNA: TGTGCCAGCTCACCACGAGCAGGGGGCATGCGGGACACTGAAGCTTTCTTT
CDR3 protein: CASSPRAGGMRDTEAFF
J gene: TRBJ1-1
D gene: TRBD1
clone size: .
V gene: TRBV18

CDR3 DNA: TGTGCCAGCAGCCTGAGGGTCGTCCCGATAGCTTTCTTT
CDR3 protein: CASSLRVVPIAFF
J gene: TRBJ1-1
D gene: .
clone size: .
V gene: TRBV12-3/TRBV12-4

CDR3 DNA: TGCGCCAGCAGCTTGGGGCAGGGGCCCTATGGCTACACCTTC
CDR3 protein: CASSLGQGPYGYTF
J gene: TRBJ1-2
D gene: .
clone size: once
V gene: TRBV5-1

CDR3 DNA: TGTGCCTGGAGTGGGACTAGAGGTTCAGATACGCAGTATTTT
CDR3 protein: CAWSGTRGSDTQYF
J gene: TRBJ2-3
D gene: TRBD2
clone size: .
V gene: TRBV30

CDR3 DNA: TGTGCCAGTAGAGGGACTGCCTTTAATGAAAAACTGTTTTTT
CDR3 protein: CASRGTAFNEKLFF
J gene: TRBJ1-4
D gene: .
clone size: .
V gene: TRBV19

CDR3 DNA: TGTGCCAGCAGCCAAGATAGGACAGATACGCAGTATTTT
CDR3 protein: CASSQDRTDTQYF
J gene: TRBJ2-3
D gene: .
clone size: .
V gene: TRBV4-2

CDR3 DNA: TGTGCCAGCAGTCCCCCGGGCCAGCGGAGTGAAGCTTTCTTT
CDR3 protein: CASSPPGQRSEAFF
J gene: TRBJ1-1
D gene: .
clone size: .
V gene: TRBV28

CDR3 DNA: TGTGCCAGCCGAACGGACGGGACAGTGAATCAGCCCCAGCATTTT
CDR3 protein: CASRTDGTVNQPQHF
J gene: TRBJ1-5
D gene: TRBD1
clone size: .
V gene: TRBV27

CDR3 DNA: TGTGCCAGCAGCTTGTCGGGAGGGATTTACAATGAGCAGTTCTTC
CDR3 protein: CASSLSGGIYNEQFF
J gene: TRBJ2-1
D gene: TRBD2
clone size: .
V gene: TRBV5-4

CDR3 DNA: TGTGCTAGTGGTTTGGTGGTAGGGTATGGCTACACCTTC
CDR3 protein: CASGLVVGYGYTF
J gene: TRBJ1-2
D gene: .
clone size: .
V gene: TRBV12-5

CDR3 DNA: TGTGCCAGCAGCAGGGACGGGAACATTCAGTACTTC
CDR3 protein: CASSRDGNIQYF
J gene: TRBJ2-4
D gene: .
clone size: .
V gene: TRBV7-8

CDR3 DNA: TGCGCCAGCAGTGAGTCAGGAGGGGAGCAGTACTTC
CDR3 protein: CASSESGGEQYF
J gene: TRBJ2-7
D gene: .
clone size: .
V gene: TRBV10-2

CDR3 DNA: TGTGCCAGCAGCTTAGGGTGGACACAATTGAACACTGAAGCTTTCTTT
CDR3 protein: CASSLGWTQLNTEAFF
J gene: TRBJ1-1
D gene: .
clone size: .
V gene: TRBV7-9

CDR3 DNA: TGTGCCAGCAGCGAGGGACTAGCGGGAGCCGATACGCAGTATTTT
CDR3 protein: CASSEGLAGADTQYF
J gene: TRBJ2-3
D gene: TRBD2
clone size: .
V gene: TRBV9

CDR3 DNA: TGCGCCAGCAGCTTGAGGGGGGAGGAGGAAAAACTGTTTTTT
CDR3 protein: CASSLRGEEEKLFF
J gene: TRBJ1-4
D gene: .
clone size: .
V gene: TRBV5-1

CDR3 DNA: TGTGCCAGCTCACCAGTGCTGACAGGGGGCTATGGCTACACCTTC
CDR3 protein: CASSPVLTGGYGYTF
J gene: TRBJ1-2
D gene: TRBD1
clone size: .
V gene: TRBV18

CDR3 DNA: TGCGCCAGCAGCTTGGCTAAGATGGTGGGGCCAGGGGGAGCTTTCTTT
CDR3 protein: CASSLAKMVGPGGAFF
J gene: TRBJ1-1
D gene: TRBD1
clone size: once
V gene: TRBV5-1

CDR3 DNA: TGTGCCAGCAGCTTAGATCAGTTAGGGGAGACAGCTTTCTTT
CDR3 protein: CASSLDQLGETAFF
J gene: TRBJ1-1
D gene: .
clone size: .
V gene: TRBV11-2

CDR3 DNA: TGTGCCAGCAGCTGGGCGGGGAACATCTACGAGCAGTACTTC
CDR3 protein: CASSWAGNIYEQYF
J gene: TRBJ2-7
D gene: .
clone size: .
V gene: TRBV5-4

CDR3 DNA: TGTGCCAGCAGCTTAGCGGGACAATATGGCTACACCTTC
CDR3 protein: CASSLAGQYGYTF
J gene: TRBJ1-2
D gene: .
clone size: .
V gene: TRBV7-2

CDR3 DNA: TGTGCCAGCAGCCGAATGGCCCCGGGGGAGACCCAGTACTTC
CDR3 protein: CASSRMAPGETQYF
J gene: TRBJ2-5
D gene: .
clone size: .
V gene: TRBV25-1

CDR3 DNA: TGTGCCAGCAGCTCCCGACTAGCGGGAGCGTCCTACAATGAGCAGTTCTTC
CDR3 protein: CASSSRLAGASYNEQFF
J gene: TRBJ2-1
D gene: TRBD2
clone size: .
V gene: TRBV5-4

CDR3 DNA: TGTGCCAGCACCATGACAGGGGATCAGCCCCAGCATTTT
CDR3 protein: CASTMTGDQPQHF
J gene: TRBJ1-5
D gene: TRBD1
clone size: .
V gene: TRBV12-3/TRBV12-4

CDR3 DNA: TGTGCCAGCAGTTTTGGGACACAGAACACTGAAGCTTTCTTT
CDR3 protein: CASSFGTQNTEAFF
J gene: TRBJ1-1
D gene: .
clone size: .
V gene: TRBV27

CDR3 DNA: TGTGCCAGCAGCTCCGGACAGTACACTGAAGCTTTCTTT
CDR3 protein: CASSSGQYTEAFF
J gene: TRBJ1-1
D gene: .
clone size: .
V gene: TRBV7-9

CDR3 DNA: TGTGCCAGCAGATTACAGCCTGAAGCTTTCTTT
CDR3 protein: CASRLQPEAFF
J gene: TRBJ1-1
D gene: .
clone size: .
V gene: TRBV2

CDR3 DNA: TGTGCCAGCAGCCAGTACCAGACCCAGAACACCATATATTTT
CDR3 protein: CASSQYQTQNTIYF
J gene: TRBJ1-3
D gene: .
clone size: .
V gene: TRBV3-1/TRBV3-2

CDR3 DNA: TGTGCCAGCAGCCAACGGCAGGGAGGCTACGAGCAGTACTTC
CDR3 protein: CASSQRQGGYEQYF
J gene: TRBJ2-7
D gene: .
clone size: .
V gene: TRBV4-2

CDR3 DNA: TGTGCCAGCAGCTTAACCCCTCTCTACTCGGATGAGCAGTTCTTC
CDR3 protein: CASSLTPLYSDEQFF
J gene: TRBJ2-1
D gene: .
clone size: .
V gene: TRBV11-3

CDR3 DNA: TGTGCCAGCAGTTCCTCAGATACGCAGTATTTT
CDR3 protein: CASSSSDTQYF
J gene: TRBJ2-3
D gene: .
clone size: .
V gene: TRBV6-4

CDR3 DNA: TGTGCCAGCAGGACTGGGAATTCTGGAAACACCATATATTTT
CDR3 protein: CASRTGNSGNTIYF
J gene: TRBJ1-3
D gene: .
clone size: .
V gene: TRBV6-5

CDR3 DNA: TGCGCCAGCAGCCCAGCTAGCGGGAGGGCCGAGCAGTACTTC
CDR3 protein: CASSPASGRAEQYF
J gene: TRBJ2-7
D gene: TRBD2
clone size: .
V gene: TRBV4-1

CDR3 DNA: TGTGCCACCAGTGATGGTGCGGAGGTACTGGAGACCCAGTACTTC
CDR3 protein: CATSDGAEVLETQYF
J gene: TRBJ2-5
D gene: .
clone size: .
V gene: TRBV24-1

CDR3 DNA: TGTGCCAGCAGCCACGGCCATAGCTCTGGAAACACCATATATTTT
CDR3 protein: CASSHGHSSGNTIYF
J gene: TRBJ1-3
D gene: .
clone size: .
V gene: TRBV11-3

CDR3 DNA: TGTGCCAGCAGTTCCGGGGGTGGCTACACCTTC
CDR3 protein: CASSSGGGYTF
J gene: TRBJ1-2
D gene: .
clone size: .
V gene: TRBV25-1

CDR3 DNA: TGTGCCAGCAGTCAGAGCCCCAGCAATCAGCCCCAGCATTTT
CDR3 protein: CASSQSPSNQPQHF
J gene: TRBJ1-5
D gene: .
clone size: .
V gene: TRBV6-2/TRBV6-3

CDR3 DNA: TGTGCCAGCAGCTTAGGAGGGCTGCCCTACAATGAGCAGTTCTTC
CDR3 protein: CASSLGGLPYNEQFF
J gene: TRBJ2-1
D gene: .
clone size: .
V gene: TRBV11-3

CDR3 DNA: TGTGCCAGCAGCGCCTCCGGGACTAGCGGGGGAACGCAGTATTTT
CDR3 protein: CASSASGTSGGTQYF
J gene: TRBJ2-3
D gene: TRBD2
clone size: .
V gene: TRBV7-2

CDR3 DNA: TGTGCCAGTACCGAACCAGGACAGAATAATGAAAAACTGTTTTTT
CDR3 protein: CASTEPGQNNEKLFF
J gene: TRBJ1-4
D gene: .
clone size: .
V gene: TRBV19

CDR3 DNA: TGTGCCACCAGTGACCCAGGACGGAACAATGAGCAGTTCTTC
CDR3 protein: CATSDPGRNNEQFF
J gene: TRBJ2-1
D gene: .
clone size: .
V gene: TRBV24-1

CDR3 DNA: TGTGCCAGCAGTGAATCGGGTAGCGGGAGGGACAATGAGCAGTTCTTC
CDR3 protein: CASSESGSGRDNEQFF
J gene: TRBJ2-1
D gene: TRBD2
clone size: .
V gene: TRBV25-1

CDR3 DNA: TGTGCCAGCAGCCCGCTACTGGCTCCTAATGAAAAACTGTTTTTT
CDR3 protein: CASSPLLAPNEKLFF
J gene: TRBJ1-4
D gene: .
clone size: .
V gene: TRBV28

CDR3 DNA: TGTGCCACCAGCGCCCGTCTAATGGAGCAGTTCTTC
CDR3 protein: CATSARLMEQFF
J gene: TRBJ2-1
D gene: .
clone size: .
V gene: TRBV15

CDR3 DNA: TGTGCCAGCAGTACCGGGTTCTCAGGTGAAAAACTGTTTTTT
CDR3 protein: CASSTGFSGEKLFF
J gene: TRBJ1-4
D gene: .
clone size: .
V gene: TRBV25-1

CDR3 DNA: TGTGCCATCAAGGACAGCACTAACTATGGCTACACCTTC
CDR3 protein: CAIKDSTNYGYTF
J gene: TRBJ1-2
D gene: .
clone size: .
V gene: TRBV10-3